Below, 26 T cell receptor beta chains from the same sample are listed, as sequenced in a study of T cell responses to AZD1222 COVID-19 vaccine. The data were produced by immunoSEQ multiplex PCR, yet TCRdb's version contains in-frame clones alone and is incomplete. The sample records 100,000 to 150,000 clones, 84% being singletons. This specimen was peripheral blood, taken 28 days after the second AZD1222 dose. These TCRs come from an adult who received the AZD1222 COVID-19 vaccine.

The chain joins TRBV11-2 to TRBJ2-1, with TRBD2 identical over 11 bases. The CDR3 is 17 amino acids. Per the germline V gene, CDR1 is SGHAT and CDR2 is FQNNGV. V shed 5 bases, J shed 0 bases, and the junction held 6 bases outside the gene matches. The CDR3 sequence: CASSPLAGAFSYNEQFF. DNA for the CDR3: TGTGCCAGCAGCCCACTAGCGGGGGCCTTCTCCTACAATGAGCAGTTCTTC.

About this clone: This clone may be a read error of a much larger clone one base away. The chain uses TRBV11-2 and TRBJ1-3; weak D call: TRBD1 (6 bases). The ends were cut back, 1 base at V and 2 bases at J, with 6 bases in the middle. The CDR3 sequence is 14 residues long. Germline CDR1 reads SGHAT; CDR2 reads FQNNGV. For the CDR3, the DNA is TGTGCCAGCAGCTTAGGACAGGCTGGAAACACCATATATTTT. Encoded protein: CASSLGQAGNTIYF.

The V call is TRBV6-1, the J call TRBJ1-5, with D perhaps matching TRBD1 (6 bases). CDR1 and CDR2 from the germline V gene are MNHNS and SASEGT. V was pared by 3 bases and J by 7 bases, with 19 bases between. The CDR3 has 16 amino acids. CDR3 sequence (DNA): TGTGCCAGCAGTGACGGCTCGTGGGGGGCAAGGCAGCCCCAGCATTTT. As protein: CASSDGSWGARQPQHF.

The V gene is TRBV14, the J gene TRBJ1-4, with 10 bases aligning to TRBD1. Germline loops: CDR1 SGHDN, CDR2 FVKESK. With 0 bases clipped from V and 11 bases from J, the junction kept 6 bases outside the gene matches. This CDR3 contains 15 residues. The CDR3 region is CASSQDRDRGYKLFF. CDR3 DNA sequence: TGTGCCAGCAGCCAAGATAGGGACAGGGGCTACAAACTGTTTTTT.

The chain joins TRBV3-1 (or the pseudogene TRBV3-2) to TRBJ1-1, with unresolved D. Trimming took 0 bases from V and 8 from J, leaving 4 bases between them. Germline V gene sequence: CDR1 LGHDT, CDR2 YNNKEL (reference sequence). This CDR3 comprises 11 residues. The CDR3 sequence: CASSQEGEAFF. The CDR3 region has the DNA TGTGCCAGCAGCCAAGAGGGAGAAGCTTTCTTT.

The chain employs TRBV7-4 and TRBJ1-5; D is unclear. V dropped 2 bases and J dropped 6 bases, with 8 bases sitting between them. Germline lookup yields CDR1 SGHVT and CDR2 SQSDAQ. There are 13 residues in the CDR3. The CDR3 region is CASSLILLQPQHF. DNA of the CDR3: TGTGCCAGCAGCTTAATTCTGCTTCAGCCCCAGCATTTT.

The rearrangement links TRBV6-1 to TRBJ1-1, with D unresolved. CDR1 MNHNS and CDR2 SASEGT come from the germline V gene. V lost 2 bases to trimming and J lost 4 bases, with 8 bases between them. The length of the CDR3 is 13 residues. The CDR3 spells CASSEQVITEAFF. Here the CDR3 DNA reads TGTGCCAGCAGTGAACAGGTCATCACTGAAGCTTTCTTT.

J is TRBJ2-1 and V is TRBV9, with 7 bases matching TRBD2. The CDR3 extends over 14 amino acids. Germline loops: CDR1 SGDLS, CDR2 YYNGEE. V trimming: 4 bases; J trimming: 7 bases; junction bases outside the gene matches: 8. CDR3 sequence: CASSPKRDINEQFF. The CDR3 DNA reads TGTGCCAGCAGCCCCAAGCGGGATATTAATGAGCAGTTCTTC.

The genes are TRBV14 and TRBJ1-6; 7 nucleotides align to TRBD1. The trim removed 6 bases at V and 5 bases at J, leaving 10 bases unmatched. The CDR3 length is 16 residues. Germline V gene data show CDR1 as SGHDN and CDR2 as FVKESK. CDR3: CASSQRQGGHNSPLHF. The CDR3 bases are TGTGCCAGCAGTCAAAGGCAGGGGGGCCATAATTCACCCCTCCACTTT.

The chain couples TRBV5-1 to TRBJ1-1; D remains unclear. V gave up 0 bases and J gave up 1 base, with 10 bases separating them. Germline loops: CDR1 SGHRS, CDR2 YFSETQ. This CDR3 spans 15 amino acids. The CDR3 loop reads CASSLGGEGNTEAFF. The CDR3 DNA sequence: TGCGCCAGCAGCTTGGGCGGGGAGGGGAACACTGAAGCTTTCTTT. Variable domain in full (rest from reference TRBV5-1 and TRBJ1-1): KAGVTQTPRYLIKTRGQQVTLSCSPISGHRSVSWYQQTPGQGLQFLFEYFSETQRNKGNFPGRFSGRQFSNSRSEMNVSTLELGDSALYLCASSLGGEGNTEAFFGQGTRLTVV.

V is TRBV15 and J is TRBJ1-2, with unresolved D. This CDR3 has 19 residues. Trimming took 0 bases from V and 0 from J, leaving 20 bases between them. Germline values: CDR1 LNHNV, CDR2 YYDKDF (reference sequence). The CDR3 region is CATSRDRPEPKLANYGYTF. The CDR3 DNA reads TGTGCCACCAGCAGAGACAGGCCGGAACCGAAATTAGCTAACTATGGCTACACCTTC. Full variable domain (missing parts from reference TRBV15 and TRBJ1-2): DAMVIQNPRYQVTQFGKPVTLSCSQTLNHNVMYWYQQKSSQAPKLLFHYYDKDFNNEADTPDNFQSRRPNTSFCFLDIRSPGLGDTAMYLCATSRDRPEPKLANYGYTFGSGTRLTVV.

The chain recombines TRBV6-5 with TRBJ2-1, with D perhaps TRBD2 (7 bases). Trimming shortened V by 7 bases and J by 9 bases, and 22 bases separated the two germline ends. The CDR3 extends over 15 amino acids. The germline V gene encodes CDR1 MNHEY and CDR2 SVGAGI. CDR3 sequence (DNA): TGTGCCAGCACCCACGGTAGGGGGGGTGCAAGTGAGCAGTTCTTC. Residues: CASTHGRGGASEQFF.

The rearrangement uses TRBV3-1 (or the pseudogene TRBV3-2) and TRBJ2-5; D gene unclear. The germline V and J ends were trimmed by 2 bases and 0 bases, with 7 bases remaining between them. CDR1 and CDR2 from the germline V gene are LGHDT and YNNKEL (reference sequence). The CDR3 sequence is 14 residues long. In nucleotides, the CDR3 is TGTGCCAGCAGCCAAAGGATTAACCAAGAGACCCAGTACTTC. As protein: CASSQRINQETQYF.

The genes are TRBV5-6 and TRBJ1-1; D is ambiguous. Germline CDR1 SGHDT, CDR2 YYEEEE. V lost 7 bases and J 0 bases, leaving 10 bases between the germline ends. The CDR3 covers 13 residues. The CDR3 region is CASRRGMNTEAFF. As DNA, the CDR3 is TGTGCCAGCCGCCGAGGAATGAACACTGAAGCTTTCTTT.

The chain couples TRBV7-8 to TRBJ2-7; 8 nucleotides align to TRBD1. CDR3 size: 16 residues. Germline V gene lookup returns CDR1 SGHVS and CDR2 FQNEAQ. J gave up 2 bases and V 2 bases, and 8 bases lay outside the gene matches. CDR3 DNA sequence: TGTGCCAGCAGCTTACGAGAATGGGACAGGACCTACGAGCAGTACTTC. It is translated as CASSLREWDRTYEQYF.

The rearrangement links TRBV28 to TRBJ1-2; 7 bases line up with TRBD1. With V trimmed by 2 bases and J by 6 bases, 3 bases remained unmatched. This CDR3 spans 13 amino acids. Germline V gives CDR1 MDHEN, CDR2 SYDVKM. For the CDR3, the DNA is TGTGCCAGCAGTTTACCAGGGGGGAATGGCTACACCTTC. Amino acids: CASSLPGGNGYTF.

This chain uses TRBV19 with TRBJ1-3; no definite D call. The germline V gene encodes CDR1 LNHDA and CDR2 SQIVND (reference sequence). This CDR3 is 16 amino acids long. V lost 5 bases, J lost 2 bases, and 16 bases lay in between. Here the CDR3 DNA reads TGTGCCAGTAGTTATTGGAGCTCTAATACTGGAAACACCATATATTTT. Translation: CASSYWSSNTGNTIYF. Complete variable domain (other parts from reference TRBV19 and TRBJ1-3): DGGITQSPKYLFRKEGQNVTLSCEQNLNHDAMYWYRQDPGQGLRLIYYSQIVNDFQKGDIAEGYSVSREKKESFPLTVTSAQKNPTAFYLCASSYWSSNTGNTIYFGEGSWLTVV.

CDR3 region: CATCPGGSTEAFF. The CDR3 nucleotides are TGTGCCACCTGTCCAGGGGGGTCGACTGAAGCTTTCTTT. The chain uses TRBV6-5 and TRBJ1-1, with 7 bases lining up with TRBD1. J lost 5 bases, V lost 10 bases, and 10 bases had no gene match. Germline values: CDR1 MNHEY, CDR2 SVGAGI. The CDR3 totals 13 residues.

This clone was detected a few times. The chain has TRBV2 and TRBJ2-7, with TRBD1 matching over 12 bases. Germline V gene lookup returns CDR1 SNHLY and CDR2 FYNNEI. There are 19 residues in the CDR3. J was trimmed by 1 base and V by 5 bases; bases with no gene match: 15. The DNA of the CDR3 is TGTGCCAGCAGTCTCCGGGACAGGGGGCTATCTCGATCATCCTACGAGCAGTACTTC. It codes for CASSLRDRGLSRSSYEQYF.

This clone was seen more than once but under ten times. The rearrangement joins TRBV7-9 to TRBJ2-1, with D perhaps matching TRBD2 (6 bases). Germline loops: CDR1 SEHNR, CDR2 FQNEAQ (reference sequence). V was cut by 0 bases and J by 7 bases, with 13 bases left in between. The CDR3 length is 15 residues. For the CDR3, the DNA is TGTGCCAGCAGCTTAGCTAAAACTAGCCCGAATGAGCAGTTCTTC. This codes for CASSLAKTSPNEQFF.

In its sample, this clone was seen a few times. The CDR3: CASSQSGGASYEQYF. The CDR3 DNA reads as TGTGCCAGCAGCCAGAGCGGGGGAGCCTCCTACGAGCAGTACTTC. V is TRBV2 and J is TRBJ2-7, with 8 bases that match TRBD2. Losses at the gene ends were 6 bases for V and 0 bases for J; bases not matched to a gene: 7. The CDR3 has 15 amino acids. Germline V gene data show CDR1 as SNHLY and CDR2 as FYNNEI.

The genes are TRBV7-2 and TRBJ1-2, with 10 bases fitting TRBD1. This CDR3 spans 14 amino acids. Trimming cost V 5 bases and J 8 bases; bases outside gene matches: 8. The germline gives CDR1 SGHTA, CDR2 FQGNSA. The CDR3 DNA is TGTGCCAGCAGCCGGATGGGACAGGGGAGAGGCTACACCTTC. Protein sequence: CASSRMGQGRGYTF.

The table lists this clone with a count of one. The chain joins TRBV7-9 to TRBJ1-2; TRBD1 aligns across 7 bases. After removal of 3 bases from V and 4 bases from J, the junction contained 8 bases not matched to a gene. In germline, CDR1 is SEHNR, CDR2 FQNEAQ (reference sequence). There are 15 residues in the CDR3. The CDR3 is CASSFNYGTVYGYTF. In DNA, the CDR3 is TGTGCCAGCAGCTTTAACTACGGGACAGTCTATGGCTACACCTTC.

The J gene is TRBJ2-5, the V gene TRBV28; tentatively, D is TRBD1 (6 bases). This CDR3 spans 14 amino acids. The V gene lost 5 bases and the J gene lost 0 bases, with 10 bases spanning the gap. Germline CDR1 and CDR2: MDHEN and SYDVKM. CDR3 residues: CASSSTGYQETQYF. CDR3 bases: TGTGCCAGCAGTAGTACAGGGTACCAAGAGACCCAGTACTTC.

This clone occurred once. Here the CDR3 reads CASRENRENQPQHF. In DNA form, the CDR3 reads TGTGCCAGCAGGGAAAACAGGGAGAATCAGCCCCAGCATTTT. This chain connects TRBV2 to TRBJ1-5, with D perhaps TRBD1 (6 bases). Between the trimmed V and J ends, which lost 6 bases and 4 bases, there was a span of 13 bases. Germline assignment: CDR1 SNHLY and CDR2 FYNNEI. This CDR3 is built from 14 residues.

V is TRBV6-1 and J is TRBJ2-7, with unresolved D. Germline values: CDR1 MNHNS, CDR2 SASEGT. V was shortened by 2 bases and J by 2 bases, with 7 bases between the two germline ends. The CDR3 runs 13 residues. This chain's CDR3 is CASSERSTYEQYF. CDR3 DNA sequence: TGTGCCAGCAGTGAAAGGTCGACCTACGAGCAGTACTTC.